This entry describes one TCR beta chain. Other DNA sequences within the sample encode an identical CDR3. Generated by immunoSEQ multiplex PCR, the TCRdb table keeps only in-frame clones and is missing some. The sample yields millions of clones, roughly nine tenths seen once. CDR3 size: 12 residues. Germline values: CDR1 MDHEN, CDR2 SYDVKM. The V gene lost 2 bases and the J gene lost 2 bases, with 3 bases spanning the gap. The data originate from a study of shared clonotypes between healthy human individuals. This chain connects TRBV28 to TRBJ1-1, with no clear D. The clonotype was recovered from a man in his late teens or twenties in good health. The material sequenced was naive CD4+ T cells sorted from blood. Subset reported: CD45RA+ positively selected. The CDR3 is CASSLSNTEAFF. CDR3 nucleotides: TGTGCCAGCAGTTTAAGTAACACTGAAGCTTTCTTT.